This T cell receptor (beta chain) originates from a study of T cell repertoires in cytomegalovirus infection. TCRdb called the reads again in MiXCR, with one record for every CDR3 protein. The data show approximately 110,000 distinct CDR3 sequences, more than 30% seen once. The CDR3 has 15 amino acids. J was trimmed by 3 bases and V by 0 bases; bases with no gene match: 5. Germline values: CDR1 MNHEY, CDR2 SVGAGI. This clonotype was found a few times. Its antigen is not identified. The sequence derives from a human donor in good health (CMV status not recorded). Some clones in this sample may be carry-over from other donors' samples. The chain employs TRBV6-5 and TRBJ2-7; 7 bases map to TRBD1. The sequencing here drew on CD8+ T cells from cultured PBMCs, taken from culture after CMV antigen stimulation. The CDR3 region is CASSYSGTDFYEQYF. The DNA for the CDR3 is TGTGCCAGCAGTTACTCGGGGACAGATTTCTACGAGCAGTACTTC.